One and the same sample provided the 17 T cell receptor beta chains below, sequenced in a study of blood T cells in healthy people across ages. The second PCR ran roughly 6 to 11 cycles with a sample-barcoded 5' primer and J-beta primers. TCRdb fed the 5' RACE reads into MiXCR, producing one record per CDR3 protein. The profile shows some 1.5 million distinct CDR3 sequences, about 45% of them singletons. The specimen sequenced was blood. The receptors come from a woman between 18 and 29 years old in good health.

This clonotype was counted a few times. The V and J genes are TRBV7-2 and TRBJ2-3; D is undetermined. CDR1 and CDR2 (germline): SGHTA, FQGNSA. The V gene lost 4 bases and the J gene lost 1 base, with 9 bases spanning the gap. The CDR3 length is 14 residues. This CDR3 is CASSSSPGTDTQYF. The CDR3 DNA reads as TGTGCCAGCAGCTCCTCGCCTGGCACAGATACGCAGTATTTT.

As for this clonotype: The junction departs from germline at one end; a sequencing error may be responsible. CDR3 protein: CASSQSPLQAQHF. In DNA, the CDR3 is TGTGCCAGCAGCCAATCTCCTCTTCAGGCCCAGCATTTT. This sequence joins TRBV3-1 and TRBJ1-5; D uncertain. The CDR3 loop spans 13 amino acids. Germline loops: CDR1 LGHDT, CDR2 YNNKEL (reference sequence).

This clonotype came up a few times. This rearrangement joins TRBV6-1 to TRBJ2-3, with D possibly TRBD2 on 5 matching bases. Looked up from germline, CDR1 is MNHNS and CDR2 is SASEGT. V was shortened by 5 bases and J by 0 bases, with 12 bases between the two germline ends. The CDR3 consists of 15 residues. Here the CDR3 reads CASSQDSPSTDTQYF. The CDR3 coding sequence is TGTGCCAGCAGTCAGGACTCTCCTAGCACAGATACGCAGTATTTT.

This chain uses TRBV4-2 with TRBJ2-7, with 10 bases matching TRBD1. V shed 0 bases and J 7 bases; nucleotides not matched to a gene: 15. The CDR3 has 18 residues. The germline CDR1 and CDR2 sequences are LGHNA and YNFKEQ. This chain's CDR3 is CASSQDSLRTGGYNEQYF. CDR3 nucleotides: TGTGCCAGCAGCCAAGATTCCCTCCGGACAGGGGGTTACAATGAGCAGTACTTC.

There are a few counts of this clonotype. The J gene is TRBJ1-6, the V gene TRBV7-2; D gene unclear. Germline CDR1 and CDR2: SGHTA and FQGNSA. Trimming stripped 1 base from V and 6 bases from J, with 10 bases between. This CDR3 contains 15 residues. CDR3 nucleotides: TGTGCCAGCAGCTTAGTTGGCCAGCCTAATTCACCCCTCCACTTT. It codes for CASSLVGQPNSPLHF.

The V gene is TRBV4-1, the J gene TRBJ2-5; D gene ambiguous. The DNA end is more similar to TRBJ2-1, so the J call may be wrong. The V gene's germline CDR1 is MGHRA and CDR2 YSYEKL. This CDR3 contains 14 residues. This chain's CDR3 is CASSQDKVQETQFF. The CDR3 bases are TGCGCCAGCAGCCAAGATAAAGTCCAAGAGACCCAGTTCTTC.

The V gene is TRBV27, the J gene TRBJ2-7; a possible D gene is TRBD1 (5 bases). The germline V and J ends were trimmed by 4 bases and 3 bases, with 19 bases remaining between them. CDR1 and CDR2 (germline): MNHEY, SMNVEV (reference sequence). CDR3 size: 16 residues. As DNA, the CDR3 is TGTGCCAGCAGTTCGCACCAAGGTGGTCAGGGCTACGAGCAGTACTTC. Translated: CASSSHQGGQGYEQYF.

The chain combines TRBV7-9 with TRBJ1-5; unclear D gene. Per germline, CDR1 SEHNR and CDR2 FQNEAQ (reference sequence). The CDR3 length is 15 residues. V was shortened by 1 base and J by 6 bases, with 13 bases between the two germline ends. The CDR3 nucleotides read TGTGCCAGCAGCTTAGGAACGACAAGAAGTCAGCCCCAGCATTTT. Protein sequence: CASSLGTTRSQPQHF. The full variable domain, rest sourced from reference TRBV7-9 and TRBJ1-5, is DTGVSQNPRHKITKRGQNVTFRCDPISEHNRLYWYRQTLGQGPEFLTYFQNEAQLEKSRLLSDRFSAERPKGSFSTLEIQRTEQGDSAMYLCASSLGTTRSQPQHFGDGTRLSIL.

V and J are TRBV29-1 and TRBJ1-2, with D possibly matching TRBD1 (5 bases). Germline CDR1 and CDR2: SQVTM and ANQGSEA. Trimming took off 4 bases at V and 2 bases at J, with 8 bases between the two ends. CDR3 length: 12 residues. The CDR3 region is CSVGGYNYGYTF. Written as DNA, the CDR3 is TGCAGCGTTGGGGGCTACAACTATGGCTACACCTTC.

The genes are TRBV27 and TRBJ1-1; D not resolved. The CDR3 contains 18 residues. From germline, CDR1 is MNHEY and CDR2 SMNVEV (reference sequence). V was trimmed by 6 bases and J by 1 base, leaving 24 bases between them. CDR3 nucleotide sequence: TGTGCCAGCAGCTCTTTATCGGGTATTCCCCTTCGGAACACTGAAGCTTTCTTT. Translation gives CASSSLSGIPLRNTEAFF.

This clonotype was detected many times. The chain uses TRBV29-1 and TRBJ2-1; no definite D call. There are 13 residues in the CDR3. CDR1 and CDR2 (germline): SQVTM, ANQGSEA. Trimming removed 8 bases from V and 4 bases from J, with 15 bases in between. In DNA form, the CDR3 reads TGCAGCCTCCATGGACGGGCATACAATGAGCAGTTCTTC. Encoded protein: CSLHGRAYNEQFF.

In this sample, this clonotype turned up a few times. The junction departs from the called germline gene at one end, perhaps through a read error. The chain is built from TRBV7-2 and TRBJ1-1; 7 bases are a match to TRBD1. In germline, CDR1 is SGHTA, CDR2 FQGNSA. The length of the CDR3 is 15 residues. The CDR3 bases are TGTGCCAGCAGCTTGGTGGGACAGATGAACACCGAAGCTTTCTTT. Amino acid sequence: CASSLVGQMNTEAFF.

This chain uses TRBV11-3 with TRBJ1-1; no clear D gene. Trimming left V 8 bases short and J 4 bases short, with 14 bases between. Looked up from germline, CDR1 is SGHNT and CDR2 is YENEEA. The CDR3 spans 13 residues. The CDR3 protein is CASSPDGLTEAFF. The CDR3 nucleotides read TGTGCCAGCTCCCCGGACGGCCTCACTGAAGCTTTCTTT.

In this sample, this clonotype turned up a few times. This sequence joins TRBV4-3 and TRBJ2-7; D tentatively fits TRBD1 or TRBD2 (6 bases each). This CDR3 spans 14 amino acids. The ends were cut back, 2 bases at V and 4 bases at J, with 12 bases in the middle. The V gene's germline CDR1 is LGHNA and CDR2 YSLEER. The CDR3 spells CASSQTGAGYEQYF. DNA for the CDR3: TGCGCCAGCAGCCAAACGGGGGCAGGATACGAGCAGTACTTC.

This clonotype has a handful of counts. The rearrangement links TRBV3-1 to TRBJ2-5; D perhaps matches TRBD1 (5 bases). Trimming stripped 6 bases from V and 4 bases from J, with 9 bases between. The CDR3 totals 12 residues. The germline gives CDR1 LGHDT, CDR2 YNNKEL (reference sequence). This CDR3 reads CASRSRGETQYF. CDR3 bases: TGTGCCAGCAGATCAAGGGGAGAGACCCAGTACTTC.

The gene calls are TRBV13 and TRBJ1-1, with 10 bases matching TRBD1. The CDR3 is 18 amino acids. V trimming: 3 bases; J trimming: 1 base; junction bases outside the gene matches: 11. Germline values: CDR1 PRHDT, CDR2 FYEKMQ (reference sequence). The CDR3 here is CASSLGQGSNPRNTEAFF. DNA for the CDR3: TGTGCCAGCAGCTTGGGACAGGGGTCTAACCCCCGGAACACTGAAGCTTTCTTT.

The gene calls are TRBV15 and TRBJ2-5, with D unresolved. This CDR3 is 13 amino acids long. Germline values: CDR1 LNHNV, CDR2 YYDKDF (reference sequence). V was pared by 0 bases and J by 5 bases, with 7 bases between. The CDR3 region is CATSRDRKETQYF. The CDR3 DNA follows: TGTGCCACCAGCAGAGATCGAAAGGAGACCCAGTACTTC.